The text below deals with one T cell receptor beta chain. Its antigen is still unknown. Base-call qualities are not available, and no considerably larger clone is one nucleotide away. One collaborating source in Seattle enrolled patients during active infection and followed them longitudinally through the course of disease. Each collaborating institution followed its own protocols to collect whole blood in K2EDTA tubes. Collaborator samples were shipped for TCRbeta analysis as frozen whole blood, isolated PBMCs, or DNA extracted from either sample type. TCRbeta CDR3 regions were amplified from genomic DNA using the immunoSEQ Assay, a bias-controlled multiplex PCR. The study's own analysis went as follows. The number of nucleated cells in each sample was estimated by amplification of reference gene primers within the assay. Sequence reads were collapsed and filtered to measure the absolute abundance of every unique TCRbeta CDR3 rearrangement. For each sample, productive Simpson clonality was calculated as the square root of Simpson's diversity index across productive rearrangements. TCRdb retrieved this table from immuneACCESS and kept in-frame rearrangements only. Not all clones are present; in checked studies, unresolved V genes account for under half, and no reason is known for the remainder. V, J and clone size derive from that table, while D and trimming were established from the DNA sequence. Across this sample there are 390,000 or so clones, with more than 75% seen only once. The ten top clones hold 10% of the sample.

The data are from a study of blood T cell repertoires in COVID-19 (dated by TCRdb to the early 2020s). Regarding the study in general: Samples from collaborators originated in the United States, Italy and Spain and spanned both the acute and convalescent phases of COVID-19. The material from the prospective study consisted of cDNA or gDNA derived from T cells, B-cell-depleted T cells, or PBMCs. Subjects who had been exposed to COVID-19, were actively infected with it, or had recovered from it provided the deeply sampled blood TCRbeta repertoires that made up the dataset. The repertoires were released in a freely available public database intended as a resource for research on the immune response to SARS-CoV-2. The samples were drawn from the first 160 participants of the ongoing ImmuneRACE study and from under 1,500 subjects provided by 6 global collaborators. The sample metadata nearly always contained a de-identified subject ID, COVID-19 status, age in years and sex. Where available, HLA class I and class II types were taken from metadata supplied by the sample provider and were not determined by assay-based typing. General study outcomes and caveats: The quantity of clinical and demographic metadata differed by source and by participant and was supplied without curation.

Cut back by 0 bases and 0 bases, the V and J ends lie 13 bases apart. Looking up the germline V gene yields CDR1 SGHRS and CDR2 YFSETQ. The CDR3 measures 16 amino acids from cysteine to phenylalanine. Only the CDR3 DNA stays, 48 bases, in frame from base 1. What was sequenced was peripheral blood. The chain uses TRBV5-1 and TRBJ2-7, with no confidently assigned D gene. This sequence was found in a woman under 40 with COVID-19, enrolled during active disease. The base sequence is TGCGCCAGCAGCTTGGATAAGCGCCTCAGCTCCTACGAGCAGTACTTC. Its amino acids are CASSLDKRLSSYEQYF.